These 22 T cell receptor beta chains originate from one sample sequenced in a study of cytomegalovirus exposure and HLA in healthy donors. The PCR was carried out with 60 Vbeta primers and 13 Jbeta primers. Sequencing was performed with immunoSEQ multiplex PCR; in TCRdb, only in-frame clones are kept and a portion is missing. The profile shows about 96,000 clones, roughly 79% of them singletons. Sequencing was done on a sample of PBMCs. The receptors originated from a female donor in good health and CMV-seropositive.

The CDR3 DNA reads as TGTGCCAGCAGTGTGGAGTATAGCAATCAGCCCCAGCATTTT. This codes for CASSVEYSNQPQHF. The chain links TRBV2 to TRBJ1-5, with no clear D. Trimming removed 4 bases from V and 0 bases from J, with 7 bases in between. The CDR3 has 14 residues. The V gene's germline CDR1 is SNHLY and CDR2 FYNNEI.

This chain uses TRBV15 with TRBJ2-7; D gene ambiguous. The V gene's germline CDR1 is LNHNV and CDR2 YYDKDF (reference sequence). The CDR3 is 12 residues long. Deletions cut 1 base from V and 4 bases from J, with 5 bases between. The CDR3 DNA reads TGTGCCACCAGCAGAGCCTATTACGAGCAGTACTTC. Protein sequence: CATSRAYYEQYF.

This chain connects TRBV7-3 to TRBJ2-3; D is ambiguous. The V end lost 0 bases, the J end lost 5 bases, and 6 bases lay between the germline ends. The CDR3 has 13 amino acids. Germline V CDR1 and CDR2: SGHTA, FQGTGA. This CDR3 reads CASSLTLRDTQYF. The DNA for the CDR3 is TGTGCCAGCAGCTTAACACTGAGAGATACGCAGTATTTT.

This chain's CDR3 is CASSVAATVTYEQYF. CDR3 DNA: TGTGCCAGCAGCGTAGCTGCCACAGTTACTTACGAGCAGTACTTC. The rearrangement links TRBV9 to TRBJ2-7; D is unresolved. Germline loops: CDR1 SGDLS, CDR2 YYNGEE. V lost 0 bases and J lost 4, with 14 bases in between. The CDR3 contains 15 residues.

A few counts support this clone. V and J are TRBV5-8 and TRBJ1-4; TRBD1 matches at 10 bases. Germline CDR1 and CDR2: SGHTS and YDEGEE. This CDR3 is 16 amino acids long. J lost 6 bases, V lost 5 bases, and 10 bases had no gene match. CDR3 nucleotides: TGTGCCAGCAGGCTTTCCCCCGGGACAGGGGATGAAAAACTGTTTTTT. Protein product: CASRLSPGTGDEKLFF.

J is TRBJ2-7 and V is TRBV28; 14 bases align to TRBD2. V was pared by 5 bases and J by 1 base, with 1 base of the junction left unmatched. The CDR3 consists of 15 residues. The germline V gene has CDR1 MDHEN and CDR2 SYDVKM. The CDR3 DNA follows: TGTGCCAGCAGTCGACTAGCGGGGGGGTCCTACGAGCAGTACTTC. Translating gives CASSRLAGGSYEQYF.

A remark on this clone: The same CDR3 arises from other DNA sequences in this sample as well. J is TRBJ2-7 and V is TRBV28, with a possible D match to TRBD2 (6 bases). The CDR3 extends over 11 amino acids. Germline CDR1 and CDR2: MDHEN and SYDVKM. Trimming took 2 bases from V and 7 from J, leaving 6 bases between them. In nucleotides, the CDR3 is TGTGCCAGCAGTTTACGGGGGGAGCAGTACTTC. Translating gives CASSLRGEQYF.

The count of this clone is one. V and J are TRBV5-6 and TRBJ1-2; TRBD1 aligns across 8 bases. V dropped 4 bases and J dropped 5; count of bases not matched to a gene: 4. The germline V gene encodes CDR1 SGHDT and CDR2 YYEEEE. The CDR3 extends over 13 amino acids. The CDR3, as DNA: TGTGCCAGCAGCCCAGGGGGCCTTTATGGCTACACCTTC. It codes for CASSPGGLYGYTF.

The V gene is TRBV6-5, the J gene TRBJ2-3, with D possibly TRBD1 on 5 matching bases. V lost 2 bases to trimming and J lost 8 bases, with 11 bases between them. CDR1 and CDR2 from the germline V gene are MNHEY and SVGAGI. This CDR3 has 13 residues. The CDR3 DNA follows: TGTGCCAGCAGTTACACCATAAGGGGTACGCAGTATTTT. Residues: CASSYTIRGTQYF.

V is TRBV4-2 and J is TRBJ2-5; 13 nucleotides line up with TRBD2. The germline V gene has CDR1 LGHNA and CDR2 YNFKEQ. This CDR3 contains 18 residues. V dropped 0 bases and J dropped 0; count of bases not matched to a gene: 4. The chain's CDR3 is CASSQELAGGPYQETQYF. For the CDR3, the DNA is TGTGCCAGCAGCCAAGAACTAGCGGGAGGGCCGTACCAAGAGACCCAGTACTTC.

The chain has TRBV6-5 and TRBJ2-7, with D perhaps TRBD1 (6 bases). The CDR3 contains 15 residues. Trimming shortened V by 2 bases and J by 0 bases, and 11 bases separated the two germline ends. Germline CDR1 is MNHEY and CDR2 is SVGAGI. CDR3 residues: CASSYGDTSSYEQYF. The CDR3 DNA is TGTGCCAGCAGTTACGGGGACACCAGCTCCTACGAGCAGTACTTC.

The table lists this clone with a few counts. This rearrangement joins TRBV7-9 to TRBJ2-7; D might be TRBD1 (6 bases). Germline V gene data show CDR1 as SEHNR and CDR2 as FQNEAQ (reference sequence). The CDR3 covers 19 residues. V dropped 6 bases and J dropped 3 bases, with 30 bases sitting between them. The CDR3 here is CASRKAESGAGATLYEQYF. CDR3 nucleotides: TGTGCCAGCAGAAAAGCCGAAAGTGGGGCAGGGGCCACCCTCTACGAGCAGTACTTC.

In this sample, this clone turned up once. This sequence joins TRBV4-1 and TRBJ2-2; D is unclear. This CDR3 region has 19 residues. Looked up from germline, CDR1 is MGHRA and CDR2 is YSYEKL. Trimming left V 0 bases short and J 0 bases short, with 17 bases between. The CDR3 DNA reads TGCGCCAGCAGCCAAGATCCCGCTTTATTACTCCCGAACACCGGGGAGCTGTTTTTT. Its protein is CASSQDPALLLPNTGELFF.

V gene TRBV4-3 combines with J gene TRBJ1-5; 8 nucleotides match TRBD1. The V segment lost 0 bases and the J segment 6 bases; nucleotides outside the gene matches: 1. The CDR3 runs to 14 residues. Per the germline V gene, CDR1 is LGHNA and CDR2 is YSLEER. CDR3: CASSQDDRGQPQHF. CDR3 in DNA: TGCGCCAGCAGCCAAGACGACAGGGGTCAGCCCCAGCATTTT.

The J gene is TRBJ2-1, the V gene TRBV25-1; 12 bases match TRBD2. CDR3 length equals 16 residues. Germline V gene sequence: CDR1 MGHDK, CDR2 SYGVNS. V was clipped by 4 bases and J by 2 bases; unmatched bases: 3. Here the CDR3 DNA reads TGTGCCAGCAGTGCGAGACTAGCGGGAGCCTACAATGAGCAGTTCTTC. Translated, it gives CASSARLAGAYNEQFF.

This clone has more than one count but fewer than ten. The rearrangement uses TRBV4-1 and TRBJ1-2; 11 nucleotides align to TRBD1. This CDR3 spans 18 amino acids. Germline V lookup: CDR1 MGHRA, CDR2 YSYEKL. The V and J ends lost 3 bases and 2 bases, in that order; junction bases with no gene match: 11. This CDR3 reads CASSQTPGQGVGNYGYTF. The DNA for the CDR3 is TGCGCCAGCAGCCAGACCCCGGGACAGGGGGTAGGAAACTATGGCTACACCTTC.

The chain has TRBV27 and TRBJ2-1, with 9 bases lining up with TRBD2. The CDR3 runs to 13 residues. Germline V gene data show CDR1 as MNHEY and CDR2 as SMNVEV (reference sequence). V shed 7 bases and J 8 bases; nucleotides not matched to a gene: 6. CDR3 region: CASNLAGEDEQFF. Here the CDR3 DNA reads TGTGCCAGCAACTTAGCGGGAGAGGATGAGCAGTTCTTC.

The chain uses TRBV6-1 and TRBJ2-1; 7 positions match TRBD2. CDR1 is MNHNS, CDR2 SASEGT, per germline. The CDR3 runs to 16 residues. V dropped 1 base and J dropped 3; count of bases not matched to a gene: 6. This CDR3 is CASSEETGRYYNEQFF. CDR3 bases: TGTGCCAGCAGTGAAGAGACCGGGAGGTACTACAATGAGCAGTTCTTC.

The CDR3 region has the DNA TGCGCCAGCAGCTTGGTACAGGCGAACACTGAAGCTTTCTTT. Translated, it gives CASSLVQANTEAFF. The V and J genes are TRBV5-1 and TRBJ1-1, with a weak D call TRBD1 (5 bases). V was shortened by 0 bases and J by 1 base, with 7 bases between the two germline ends. Looked up from germline, CDR1 is SGHRS and CDR2 is YFSETQ. The CDR3 covers 14 residues.

CDR3 loop: CSARDRGRAFF. The CDR3 DNA sequence: TGCAGTGCTAGAGACAGGGGGCGAGCTTTCTTT. The gene calls are TRBV20-1 and TRBJ1-1; 8 nucleotides match TRBD1. The CDR3 sequence is 11 residues long. The ends lost 0 bases at V and 10 bases at J; junction bases unmatched: 1. The germline V gene has CDR1 DFQATT and CDR2 SNEGSKA (reference sequence).

The chain is built from TRBV18 and TRBJ2-2; TRBD2 might be the D (6 bases). Germline values: CDR1 KGHSH, CDR2 LQKENI. The length of the CDR3 is 15 residues. Trimming shortened V by 4 bases and J by 3 bases, and 12 bases separated the two germline ends. The CDR3 DNA sequence: TGTGCCAGCTCACTTCTCTGGGGGGACACCGGGGAGCTGTTTTTT. Amino acids: CASSLLWGDTGELFF.

The chain joins TRBV7-3 to TRBJ2-1; the D gene is possibly TRBD2 (5 bases). The germline V gene has CDR1 SGHTA and CDR2 FQGTGA. CDR3 length: 16 amino acids. V gave up 1 base and J gave up 0 bases, with 10 bases separating them. The CDR3 coding sequence is TGTGCCAGCAGCTTAATAGCTAGCCCCTCCTACAATGAGCAGTTCTTC. It encodes CASSLIASPSYNEQFF.